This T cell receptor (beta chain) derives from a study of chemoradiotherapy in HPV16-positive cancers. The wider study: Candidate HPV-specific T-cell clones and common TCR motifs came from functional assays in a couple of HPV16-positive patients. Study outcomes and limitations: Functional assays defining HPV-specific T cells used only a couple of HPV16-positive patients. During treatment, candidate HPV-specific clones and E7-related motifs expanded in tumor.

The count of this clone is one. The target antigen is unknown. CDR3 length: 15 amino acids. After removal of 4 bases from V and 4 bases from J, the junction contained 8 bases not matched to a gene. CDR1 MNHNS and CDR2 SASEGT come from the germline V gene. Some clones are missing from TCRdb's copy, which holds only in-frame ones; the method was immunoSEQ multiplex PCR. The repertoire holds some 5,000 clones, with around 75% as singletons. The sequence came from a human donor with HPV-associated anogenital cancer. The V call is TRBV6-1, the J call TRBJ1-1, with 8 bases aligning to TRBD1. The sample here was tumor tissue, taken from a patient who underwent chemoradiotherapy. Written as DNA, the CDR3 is TGTGCCAGCAGTGCACTTACAGGGGGTGGCACTGAAGCTTTCTTT. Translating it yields CASSALTGGGTEAFF.